This T cell receptor (beta chain) was recovered during a study of a mutant IDH1 vaccine in newly diagnosed glioma. Study summary: Most patients had radiochemotherapy with temozolomide before enrollment; others had one alone.

Time point: week 23, last vaccination. What each vaccine dose contained was 300 ug of mutant IDH1 20-mer peptide, accompanied by topical imiquimod. Patients carried new grade 3 or 4 IDH1-mutant astrocytomas lacking nuclear ATRX. J was trimmed by 2 bases and V by 4 bases; bases with no gene match: 7. CDR3 size: 17 residues. The germline CDR1 and CDR2 sequences are MRHNA and SNTAGT. The method was immunoSEQ multiplex PCR; TCRdb's version includes in-frame clones alone and lacks a portion of them. The repertoire consists of some 33,000 clones, with roughly 90% occurring once and the leading ten covering 2% to 3%. Turning to this clone: Its antigen remains unidentified.

V usage is TRBV6-4 and J usage is TRBJ2-2, with TRBD1 identical over 10 bases. The sequencing used PBMCs, collected from a glioma patient whose treatment included an IDH1 peptide vaccine. The origin of this receptor is a man aged 35 to 55 with glioma. CDR3 sequence (DNA): TGTGCCAGCAGTGTTCGGACAGGGGGTTACAACACCGGGGAGCTGTTTTTT. Its translation: CASSVRTGGYNTGELFF.